The T cell receptor (beta chain) under discussion was sequenced for a study of OX40 agonist ivuxolimab in advanced cancers. Repertoires were generated with immunoSEQ multiplex PCR, while TCRdb's copy carries only in-frame clones and drops some. The data contain about 46,000 clones, approximately 89% of them singletons. No patient had autoimmune disease or received systemic immunosuppression. Germline CDR1 is SGHRS and CDR2 is YFSETQ. With V trimmed by 1 base and J by 10 bases, 15 bases remained unmatched. This CDR3 spans 17 amino acids. The chain has TRBV5-1 and TRBJ2-1, with 9 bases fitting TRBD1. Sequencing used CD4+ or CD8+ T cells sorted from blood, obtained in a trial of the OX40 agonist ivuxolimab. The TCR was taken from an adult with an advanced solid tumor such as melanoma, head and neck, liver or kidney cancer. CDR3 DNA: TGCGCCAGCAGCTTGAGTACATTGGACAGGGGATACGACGAGCAGTTCTTC. This encodes CASSLSTLDRGYDEQFF.